These 18 T cell receptor beta chains were sequenced from one sample in a study of a mutant IDH1 vaccine in newly diagnosed glioma. Antigen specificity for these receptors is unknown. Using immunoSEQ multiplex PCR, the repertoire was profiled, and TCRdb retains in-frame clones only, with some absent. The sample has 10,000 to 14,000 clones; about four fifths are singletons. Indicated time point: week 47, end of study. Doses of 300 ug of mutant IDH1 20-mer peptide were given with topical imiquimod. Source: PBMCs, taken from a glioma patient whose treatment included an IDH1 peptide vaccine. The receptor source for this set is a young man with glioma.

The gene calls are TRBV27 and TRBJ2-2; D is uncertain. The germline CDR1 and CDR2 sequences are MNHEY and SMNVEV (reference sequence). The CDR3 is 13 residues long. The V gene lost 3 bases and the J gene lost 4 bases, with 6 bases spanning the gap. CDR3 sequence reads: CASSFRGTGELFF. The CDR3 DNA sequence: TGTGCCAGCAGTTTCCGCGGCACCGGGGAGCTGTTTTTT.

This clone has just one count. The gene calls are TRBV6-1 and TRBJ2-2, with D possibly being TRBD1 or TRBD2 (5 bases each). Germline CDR1 MNHNS, CDR2 SASEGT. The CDR3 spans 19 residues. V shed 4 bases and J shed 1 base, with 22 bases lying between them. DNA of the CDR3: TGTGCCAGCAGTGCAGCAAAATCTGGGGGAGTAGTGAACACCGGGGAGCTGTTTTTT. It codes for CASSAAKSGGVVNTGELFF.

The chain combines TRBV10-2 with TRBJ1-2; 7 bases line up with TRBD1. The germline gives CDR1 WSHSY, CDR2 SAAADI. CDR3 length equals 14 residues. Unmatched junction bases numbered 7, after V lost 7 bases and J lost 2 bases. CDR3 residues: CASTEQGRNYGYTF. CDR3 in DNA: TGCGCCAGCACCGAACAGGGGAGGAACTATGGCTACACCTTC.

The rearrangement links TRBV7-2 to TRBJ1-1; possibly TRBD1 for D (5 bases). Trimming cost V 5 bases and J 3 bases, with 10 bases left between them. The CDR3 has 13 residues. The germline V gene encodes CDR1 SGHTA and CDR2 FQGNSA. Here the CDR3 DNA reads TGTGCCAGCAGCCCTTCCAGGGACACTGAAGCTTTCTTT. It codes for CASSPSRDTEAFF.

V gene TRBV4-1 combines with J gene TRBJ1-1, with D uncertain. Trimming stripped 1 base from V and 5 bases from J, with 11 bases between. Germline assignment: CDR1 MGHRA and CDR2 YSYEKL. This CDR3 has 14 residues. This CDR3 is CASSQGARRTEAFF. CDR3 DNA: TGCGCCAGCAGCCAAGGCGCCAGGCGGACTGAAGCTTTCTTT.

V is TRBV6-5 and J is TRBJ1-2; D ambiguous. Trimming pared 0 bases from V and 4 bases from J, leaving 9 bases between. The germline CDR1 and CDR2 sequences are MNHEY and SVGAGI. The CDR3 covers 14 residues. The CDR3 reads CASSYSGQTYGYTF. CDR3 nucleotide sequence: TGTGCCAGCAGTTACTCAGGGCAGACCTATGGCTACACCTTC.

The chain couples TRBV11-2 to TRBJ1-1; 8 bases line up with TRBD1. The length of the CDR3 is 14 residues. CDR1 and CDR2 from the germline V gene are SGHAT and FQNNGV. With V trimmed by 4 bases and J by 6 bases, 7 bases remained unmatched. CDR3 region: CASSYGQGRAEAFF. The CDR3 DNA is TGTGCCAGCAGCTACGGACAGGGCAGGGCTGAAGCTTTCTTT.

The chain has TRBV6-5 and TRBJ2-5; possibly TRBD1 for D (6 bases). This CDR3 has 16 residues. The ends were cut back, 4 bases at V and 4 bases at J, with 19 bases in the middle. CDR1 is MNHEY and CDR2 is SVGAGI in the germline V gene. The CDR3 DNA sequence: TGTGCCAGCAGTTCAGGGACAACCATAGGGACAGAGACCCAGTACTTC. This codes for CASSSGTTIGTETQYF.

The chain has TRBV27 and TRBJ1-2, with D maybe TRBD1 (5 bases). Trimming pared 0 bases from V and 4 bases from J, leaving 18 bases between. CDR1 is MNHEY, CDR2 SMNVEV, per germline (reference sequence). The CDR3 is 17 amino acids. CDR3 bases: TGTGCCAGCAGTTTATCATCGGACGGTTGGGGGGGCTATGGCTACACCTTC. It is translated as CASSLSSDGWGGYGYTF.

This chain links TRBV5-1 with TRBJ2-7; D gene ambiguous. Germline V lookup: CDR1 SGHRS, CDR2 YFSETQ. CDR3 length equals 14 residues. V dropped 0 bases and J dropped 1 base, with 8 bases sitting between them. CDR3 sequence: CASSLEGRSYEQYF. DNA for the CDR3: TGCGCCAGCAGCTTGGAGGGCAGGTCCTACGAGCAGTACTTC.

The J gene is TRBJ2-7, the V gene TRBV27, with D possibly TRBD2 on 6 matching bases. CDR3 length: 13 residues. Per the germline V gene, CDR1 is MNHEY and CDR2 is SMNVEV (reference sequence). V was clipped by 4 bases and J by 2 bases, with 9 bases between them. The CDR3 region has the DNA TGTGCCAGCAGTTGGGGACTGACCTACGAGCAGTACTTC. Translated, it gives CASSWGLTYEQYF.

J is TRBJ1-2 and V is TRBV19, with D unresolved. Trimming pared 3 bases from V and 4 bases from J, leaving 9 bases between. Germline CDR1 reads LNHDA; CDR2 reads SQIVND (reference sequence). The CDR3 runs to 13 residues. The CDR3 sequence is CASSMGSTYGYTF. The CDR3 nucleotides read TGTGCCAGTAGTATGGGCAGCACCTATGGCTACACCTTC.

This chain joins TRBV27 and TRBJ2-2; possible D gene TRBD2, 6 bases. The V gene lost 2 bases and the J gene lost 3 bases, with 10 bases spanning the gap. The germline gives CDR1 MNHEY, CDR2 SMNVEV (reference sequence). CDR3 length: 15 amino acids. CDR3 loop: CASSLLGLDTGELFF. The CDR3 DNA is TGTGCCAGCAGTTTACTGGGACTTGACACCGGGGAGCTGTTTTTT.

The chain employs TRBV5-6 and TRBJ1-2; 8 bases fit TRBD1. Trimming cost V 4 bases and J 4 bases; bases outside gene matches: 12. CDR1 SGHDT and CDR2 YYEEEE come from the germline V gene. The length of the CDR3 is 16 residues. This chain's CDR3 is CASSQDTGGTGYGYTF. CDR3 DNA: TGTGCCAGCAGCCAAGACACAGGGGGAACTGGCTATGGCTACACCTTC.

The V call is TRBV4-2, the J call TRBJ1-1; unclear D gene. The CDR3 has 14 residues. Germline CDR1 reads LGHNA; CDR2 reads YNFKEQ. V lost 1 base to trimming and J lost 2 bases, with 8 bases between them. CDR3 DNA: TGTGCCAGCAGCCAAGGAGCTTTTAACACTGAAGCTTTCTTT. As protein: CASSQGAFNTEAFF.

The chain is built from TRBV19 and TRBJ2-5; weak D call: TRBD1 (5 bases). CDR3 length equals 14 residues. Germline values: CDR1 LNHDA, CDR2 SQIVND (reference sequence). With 5 bases removed from V and 5 bases from J, the gap between germline ends came to 15 bases. CDR3 DNA sequence: TGTGCCAGTAGTGGCGCAGGGTCCCGGGAGACCCAGTACTTC. This encodes CASSGAGSRETQYF. Full variable domain (outside the CDR3, taken from reference TRBV19 and TRBJ2-5): DGGITQSPKYLFRKEGQNVTLSCEQNLNHDAMYWYRQDPGQGLRLIYYSQIVNDFQKGDIAEGYSVSREKKESFPLTVTSAQKNPTAFYLCASSGAGSRETQYFGPGTRLLVL.

The rearrangement uses TRBV6-6 and TRBJ2-7; D uncertain. This CDR3 is 14 amino acids long. V was pared by 2 bases and J by 1 base, with 9 bases between. Germline CDR1 reads MNHNY; CDR2 reads SVGAGI (reference sequence). In DNA, the CDR3 is TGTGCCAGCAGTTACGGCAAGGGTTCCTACGAGCAGTACTTC. Translated: CASSYGKGSYEQYF.

This rearrangement joins TRBV11-2 to TRBJ1-1; TRBD1 is a possible D gene (6 bases). The CDR3 has 14 amino acids. V was shortened by 5 bases and J by 0 bases, with 10 bases between the two germline ends. Germline loops: CDR1 SGHAT, CDR2 FQNNGV. The CDR3 reads CASSPPGVNTEAFF. The CDR3 DNA is TGTGCCAGCAGCCCGCCAGGGGTGAACACTGAAGCTTTCTTT.